One and the same sample provided the 8 T cell receptor beta chains below, sequenced in a study of neurological immune-mediated disorders. MiXCR, applied by TCRdb to the 5' RACE reads, yields one record per CDR3 protein. This sample has around 40,000 distinct CDR3 sequences, with 9.5% to 15% found just once. The sample consisted of PBMCs. These receptors all stem from a female donor in good health.

This clonotype was counted ten times or more. This chain connects TRBV4-1 to TRBJ2-7, with TRBD1 matching 10 bases. Germline trimming cut 6 bases from V and 2 bases from J; bases unmatched to any gene: 7. The CDR3 consists of 15 residues. Germline loops: CDR1 MGHRA, CDR2 YSYEKL. The CDR3 is CASRRQGASAYEQYF. The CDR3 DNA is TGCGCCAGCAGGCGACAGGGGGCTAGCGCCTACGAGCAGTACTTC.

This clonotype was counted ten times or more. This chain uses TRBV6-5 with TRBJ2-1; D may be TRBD1 or TRBD2 (5 bases each). V lost 2 bases, J lost 0 bases, and 26 bases lay in between. The germline CDR1 and CDR2 sequences are MNHEY and SVGAGI. The CDR3 loop spans 21 amino acids. CDR3 sequence: CASSYQYGTSNGPFSYNEQFF. CDR3 nucleotides: TGTGCCAGCAGTTACCAATACGGGACCTCGAATGGCCCGTTCTCCTACAATGAGCAGTTCTTC.

Ten or more counts support this clonotype. This rearrangement joins TRBV12-3 or TRBV12-4 to TRBJ1-5, with D perhaps matching TRBD1 (5 bases). The CDR3 totals 15 residues. V gave up 0 bases and J gave up 2 bases, with 8 bases separating them. In DNA, the CDR3 is TGTGCCAGCAGTTTAGCGTGGGGGGGCAATCAGCCCCAGCATTTT. It translates to CASSLAWGGNQPQHF.

This clonotype was recorded many times. This chain links TRBV6-5 with TRBJ1-4, with a tentative D call TRBD1 (6 bases). With 10 bases removed from V and 8 bases from J, the gap between germline ends came to 23 bases. This CDR3 contains 15 residues. Germline V gene data show CDR1 as MNHEY and CDR2 as SVGAGI. CDR3 sequence (DNA): TGTGCCACCCGGGGGGGGCGGGGGGCAAAGGAAAAACTGTTTTTT. Amino acids: CATRGGRGAKEKLFF.

This clonotype has at least ten counts. The chain has TRBV6-1 and TRBJ1-3, with a possible D match to TRBD1 (5 bases). The V gene lost 4 bases and the J gene lost 0 bases, with 10 bases spanning the gap. The CDR3 sequence is 15 residues long. Germline V lookup: CDR1 MNHNS, CDR2 SASEGT. CDR3 residues: CASSGRGTSGNTIYF. The CDR3 DNA follows: TGTGCCAGCAGTGGCAGAGGGACCTCTGGAAACACCATATATTTT.

This clonotype has at least ten counts. The chain carries TRBV6-5 and TRBJ2-3, with D perhaps TRBD2 (6 bases). The CDR3 extends over 16 amino acids. The V end was cut by 2 bases, the J end by 0 bases, with 12 bases between. Germline CDR1 reads MNHEY; CDR2 reads SVGAGI. The CDR3 is CASSYERAGSTDTQYF. The CDR3 nucleotides are TGTGCCAGCAGTTACGAAAGGGCGGGGAGCACAGATACGCAGTATTTT.

This clonotype has ten or more counts. The chain is built from TRBV5-1 and TRBJ1-1; possible D gene TRBD1, 6 bases. V gave up 4 bases and J gave up 0 bases, with 16 bases separating them. This CDR3 has 16 amino acids. Germline CDR1 reads SGHRS; CDR2 reads YFSETQ. The CDR3 is CASSPLEGVVNTEAFF. DNA of the CDR3: TGCGCCAGCAGCCCCCTTGAGGGGGTAGTGAACACTGAAGCTTTCTTT.

This clonotype was seen at least ten times. V usage is TRBV6-2 or TRBV6-3 and J usage is TRBJ2-5; D call uncertain. CDR1 MNHEY and CDR2 SVGEGT come from the germline V gene. CDR3 length: 14 amino acids. V was pared by 6 bases and J by 5 bases, with 16 bases between. In nucleotides, the CDR3 is TGTGCCAGCAGGAATAAACCTGCCAGGGAGACCCAGTACTTC. Protein: CASRNKPARETQYF.